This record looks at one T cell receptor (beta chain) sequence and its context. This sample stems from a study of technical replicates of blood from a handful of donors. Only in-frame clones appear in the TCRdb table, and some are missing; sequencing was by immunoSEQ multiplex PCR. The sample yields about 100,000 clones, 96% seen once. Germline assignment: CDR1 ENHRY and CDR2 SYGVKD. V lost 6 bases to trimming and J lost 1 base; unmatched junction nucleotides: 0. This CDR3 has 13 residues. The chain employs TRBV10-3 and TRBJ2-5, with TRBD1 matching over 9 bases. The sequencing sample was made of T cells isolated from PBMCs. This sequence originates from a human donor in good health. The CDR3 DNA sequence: TGTGCCATCAGACAGGGGGCCCAAGAGACCCAGTACTTC. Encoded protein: CAIRQGAQETQYF.